This note documents a single T cell receptor beta chain sequence. What it recognizes is unknown. This sample was included in a study of T cell responses to AZD1222 COVID-19 vaccine. Study results and caveats: Most donors were white British and more were female, and clonal diversity was possibly underestimated. Nearly half of spike-specific TCRs reportedly target unmutated variant regions.

The germline CDR1 and CDR2 sequences are MDHEN and SYDVKM. Trimming pared 5 bases from V and 1 base from J, leaving 5 bases between. The length of the CDR3 is 12 residues. TCRdb keeps only in-frame clones here, not all; method: immunoSEQ multiplex PCR. Among 84,000 or so clones listed, 80% to 90% were seen once. The chain links TRBV28 to TRBJ1-1, with D unclear. The sequences come from peripheral blood, collected on day 0 of AZD1222 vaccination. This clonotype originated in an adult in good health. CDR3 nucleotide sequence: TGTGCCAGCAGTGGTTGGAACACTGAAGCTTTCTTT. Translated: CASSGWNTEAFF.